The 21 T cell receptor beta chains below come from one sample, sequenced in a study of identical twins (dated by TCRdb to the mid-2010s). The library was obtained by 5' RACE. The run used an Illumina HiSeq 2000. TCRdb reprocessed the public reads (quality trimming at Q25 with fastp, clone calling with MiXCR) and kept in-frame beta chains. Every entry covers one CDR3 protein and lists the most common genes and DNA from its rows. In all, the sample holds about 160,000 distinct CDR3 sequences, and around 3.5% of those were seen once. 8.1% of the sample is in the top ten clones. Sequenced input: memory T cells sorted from blood. The sample's cell subset or site label, in plain terms: CD45RO+ enriched T cells. These receptors all come from a young man in good health.

This clonotype came up many times. V is TRBV3-1 and J is TRBJ1-3; D is undetermined. V shed 4 bases and J shed 0 bases, with 13 bases lying between them. CDR1 LGHDT and CDR2 YNNKEL come from the germline V gene (reference sequence). The CDR3 contains 16 residues. In DNA form, the CDR3 reads TGTGCCAGCAGCCCCTGGGGAACTCGCTCTGGAAACACCATATATTTT. It translates to CASSPWGTRSGNTIYF.

This clonotype appeared many times. The V and J genes are TRBV5-1 and TRBJ2-1, with TRBD2 as a possible D gene (6 bases). This CDR3 is built from 13 residues. The V end was cut by 3 bases, the J end by 14 bases, with 18 bases between. Germline V gene data show CDR1 as SGHRS and CDR2 as YFSETQ. The chain's CDR3 is CASSSKPGTGEFF. CDR3 nucleotide sequence: TGCGCCAGCAGCTCCAAACCAGGGACTGGGGAGTTCTTC.

This clonotype was observed at least ten times. The chain couples TRBV18 to TRBJ2-7; TRBD1 agrees at 8 bases. CDR3 length equals 13 residues. Germline values: CDR1 KGHSH, CDR2 LQKENI. With 3 bases clipped from V and 8 bases from J, the junction kept 6 bases outside the gene matches. The CDR3 reads CASSPQGQAKQYV. Here the CDR3 DNA reads TGTGCCAGCTCACCCCAGGGACAGGCGAAGCAGTACGTC.

This clonotype was picked up many times. V gene TRBV3-1 combines with J gene TRBJ1-6; D call uncertain. The germline V and J ends were trimmed by 4 bases and 8 bases, with 12 bases remaining between them. The germline CDR1 and CDR2 sequences are LGHDT and YNNKEL (reference sequence). There are 14 residues in the CDR3. In DNA form, the CDR3 reads TGTGCCAGCAGCCCTGTGCGGACCGATTCACCCCTCCACTTT. Its translation is CASSPVRTDSPLHF.

This clonotype showed up many times. This rearrangement joins TRBV18 to TRBJ1-6; TRBD1 aligns across 7 bases. CDR3 length equals 14 residues. The J segment lost 8 bases and the V segment lost 3 bases, leaving 4 bases of the junction unmatched. CDR1 and CDR2 from the germline V gene are KGHSH and LQKENI. CDR3 DNA sequence: TGTGCCAGCTCACCGGGGACAGCTCATTCACCCCTCCACTTT. Encoded protein: CASSPGTAHSPLHF.

This clonotype was counted many times. This chain joins TRBV7-2 and TRBJ2-3, with D unclear. Trimming removed 1 base from V and 2 bases from J, with 4 bases in between. This CDR3 is 13 amino acids long. Per the germline V gene, CDR1 is SGHTA and CDR2 is FQGNSA. The chain's CDR3 is CASSLVVTDTQYF. CDR3 DNA: TGTGCCAGCAGCTTAGTTGTCACAGATACGCAGTATTTT.

This clonotype was picked up many times. V usage is TRBV27 and J usage is TRBJ1-5; 9 bases map to TRBD1. Germline CDR1 and CDR2: MNHEY and SMNVEV (reference sequence). The CDR3 spans 13 residues. CDR3 protein: CGSGTGHPQPQHF. The CDR3, as DNA: TGTGGATCCGGGACAGGGCACCCCCAGCCCCAGCATTTT.

This clonotype was found many times. V and J are TRBV5-1 and TRBJ1-4; 8 positions match TRBD1. The V segment lost 4 bases and the J segment 8 bases; nucleotides outside the gene matches: 7. The CDR3 is made up of 14 amino acids. Germline V CDR1 and CDR2: SGHRS, YFSETQ. The CDR3 is CASSPGQGGEKLFF. The DNA for the CDR3 is TGCGCCAGCAGCCCCGGACAGGGAGGAGAAAAACTGTTTTTT.

There are many counts of this clonotype. The rearrangement joins TRBV20-1 to TRBJ1-2, with 9 bases identical to TRBD1. The germline V gene has CDR1 DFQATT and CDR2 SNEGSKA (reference sequence). The V gene end was trimmed by 6 bases and the J gene end by 5 bases; junction bases not matched to a gene: 1. The length of the CDR3 is 11 residues. CDR3 DNA sequence: TGCAGTGCGGGACAGGGTTATGGCTACACCTTC. Encoded protein: CSAGQGYGYTF.

This clonotype was recorded many times. J is TRBJ2-2 and V is TRBV5-1, with a weak D call TRBD2 (5 bases). V was cut by 0 bases and J by 0 bases, with 9 bases left in between. Germline values: CDR1 SGHRS, CDR2 YFSETQ. CDR3 length: 16 amino acids. The CDR3 DNA follows: TGCGCCAGCAGCTTGGAGGTACTAGCGAACACCGGGGAGCTGTTTTTT. Translated, it gives CASSLEVLANTGELFF.

This clonotype was picked up a small number of times. This chain connects TRBV27 to TRBJ2-7; D is perhaps TRBD1 (6 bases). The CDR3 runs 14 residues. Germline lookup yields CDR1 MNHEY and CDR2 SMNVEV (reference sequence). V shed 6 bases and J shed 4 bases, with 16 bases lying between them. CDR3 residues: CASSPTQGLYEQYF. The CDR3 nucleotides read TGTGCCAGCAGCCCTACACAGGGTTTGTACGAGCAGTACTTC.

At least ten counts were recorded for this clonotype. The chain is built from TRBV2 and TRBJ2-1, with TRBD2 matching 7 bases. The CDR3 has 14 residues. Losses at the gene ends were 7 bases for V and 9 bases for J; bases not matched to a gene: 12. CDR1 is SNHLY and CDR2 is FYNNEI in the germline V gene. The DNA for the CDR3 is TGTGCCAGCATTATGCGGGAGTTCCCTTCTGAGCAGTTCTTC. Encoded protein: CASIMREFPSEQFF.

This clonotype has ten or more counts. The rearrangement uses TRBV11-2 and TRBJ1-2, with D unresolved. The ends were cut back, 1 base at V and 8 bases at J, with 14 bases in the middle. The CDR3 totals 14 residues. Germline lookup yields CDR1 SGHAT and CDR2 FQNNGV. The CDR3 sequence is CASSLGGGKAGYTF. Here the CDR3 DNA reads TGTGCCAGCAGCTTAGGGGGTGGCAAGGCGGGCTACACCTTC.

This clonotype was counted between two and nine times. This sequence joins TRBV3-1 and TRBJ2-2; D is unresolved. The germline V and J ends were trimmed by 8 bases and 8 bases, with 15 bases remaining between them. The V gene's germline CDR1 is LGHDT and CDR2 YNNKEL (reference sequence). This CDR3 has 13 residues. DNA of the CDR3: TGTGCCAGCTCAAGCAGTATTTCTGGGGAGCTGTTTTTT. This gives the protein CASSSSISGELFF.

This clonotype was seen repeatedly, ten times or more. The V call is TRBV2, the J call TRBJ2-2, with a tentative D call TRBD2 (5 bases). Germline V CDR1 and CDR2: SNHLY, FYNNEI. Trimming stripped 2 bases from V and 1 base from J, with 8 bases between. The CDR3 totals 15 residues. CDR3 protein: CASSETRGNTGELFF. Written as DNA, the CDR3 is TGTGCCAGCAGTGAAACCCGGGGGAACACCGGGGAGCTGTTTTTT.

This clonotype was detected many times. V usage is TRBV29-1 and J usage is TRBJ2-1, with a possible D match to TRBD1 (5 bases). V shed 6 bases and J shed 0 bases, with 12 bases lying between them. CDR1 is SQVTM, CDR2 ANQGSEA, per germline. There are 14 residues in the CDR3. The CDR3: CSVTQESSYNEQFF. CDR3 bases: TGCAGCGTAACACAGGAGAGCTCCTACAATGAGCAGTTCTTC.

Ten or more counts support this clonotype. The CDR3 region is CASSPIGPGGYNEQFF. In nucleotides, the CDR3 is TGTGCCAGCAGCCCCATTGGGCCGGGGGGTTACAATGAGCAGTTCTTC. J is TRBJ2-1 and V is TRBV7-2; 7 bases fit TRBD2. The ends lost 5 bases at V and 4 bases at J; junction bases unmatched: 11. CDR1 SGHTA and CDR2 FQGNSA come from the germline V gene. CDR3 length: 16 amino acids.

This clonotype came up many times. V is TRBV15 and J is TRBJ2-7; no reliable D call. With 1 base removed from V and 0 bases from J, the gap between germline ends came to 10 bases. The germline gives CDR1 LNHNV, CDR2 YYDKDF (reference sequence). The CDR3 is 15 residues long. Written as DNA, the CDR3 is TGTGCCACCAGCAGAGCGCGGACGAGCTCCTACGAGCAGTACTTC. It translates to CATSRARTSSYEQYF.

This clonotype was observed many times. CDR3 DNA: TGTGCCAGCAGCTCTGGGTCACCCCTCCACTTT. Translating gives CASSSGSPLHF. The chain joins TRBV7-9 to TRBJ1-6; D gene unclear. The CDR3 is made up of 11 amino acids. V was trimmed by 4 bases and J by 10 bases, leaving 5 bases between them. Germline V gene sequence: CDR1 SEHNR, CDR2 FQNEAQ (reference sequence). The entire variable domain, with the rest obtained from reference TRBV7-9 and TRBJ1-6, is as follows: DTGVSQNPRHKITKRGQNVTFRCDPISEHNRLYWYRQTLGQGPEFLTYFQNEAQLEKSRLLSDRFSAERPKGSFSTLEIQRTEQGDSAMYLCASSSGSPLHFGNGTRLTVT.

This clonotype was detected ten times or more. V gene TRBV10-3 combines with J gene TRBJ2-7; D unresolved. Trimming pared 2 bases from V and 2 bases from J, leaving 4 bases between. Germline values: CDR1 ENHRY, CDR2 SYGVKD. The CDR3 extends over 12 amino acids. For the CDR3, the DNA is TGTGCCATCAGTGAGGCCACCTACGAGCAGTACTTC. Residues: CAISEATYEQYF.

This clonotype was seen many times. This rearrangement joins TRBV5-5 to TRBJ1-1, with D possibly matching TRBD1 (6 bases). Looked up from germline, CDR1 is SGHKS and CDR2 is YYEKEE (reference sequence). Trimming took off 4 bases at V and 1 base at J, with 23 bases between the two ends. This CDR3 has 18 residues. CDR3 region: CASSPHRTDARENTEAFF. The CDR3 region has the DNA TGTGCCAGCAGCCCTCATAGGACAGACGCAAGGGAGAACACTGAAGCTTTCTTT.